The 14 T cell receptor beta chains in this list originate from one sample, sequenced in a study of T cell responses to AZD1222 COVID-19 vaccine. TCRdb's table, derived via immunoSEQ multiplex PCR, lists solely in-frame clones and lacks some. The sample lists more than 75,000 clones, approximately 90% seen once, with approximately 5% in the top ten. Here the sequenced sample was peripheral blood, taken 28 days after the second AZD1222 dose. Receptors originate from an adult who received the AZD1222 COVID-19 vaccine.

This clone has just one count. The genes are TRBV7-2 and TRBJ1-2, with D maybe TRBD1 (6 bases). The germline CDR1 and CDR2 sequences are SGHTA and FQGNSA. This CDR3 contains 14 residues. V dropped 0 bases and J dropped 4 bases, with 9 bases sitting between them. CDR3 nucleotide sequence: TGTGCCAGCAGCTTAGCCGGGGGCAGCTATGGCTACACCTTC. Translation gives CASSLAGGSYGYTF.

The V gene is TRBV19, the J gene TRBJ1-1, with 12 positions matching TRBD1. With V trimmed by 4 bases and J by 1 base, 10 bases remained unmatched. The CDR3 totals 18 residues. Germline V lookup: CDR1 LNHDA, CDR2 SQIVND (reference sequence). The CDR3 protein is CASSTRDRGPESNTEAFF. The DNA for the CDR3 is TGTGCCAGTAGTACGAGGGACAGGGGGCCTGAATCGAACACTGAAGCTTTCTTT. Together with reference TRBV19 and TRBJ1-1, the CDR3 gives the full variable domain: DGGITQSPKYLFRKEGQNVTLSCEQNLNHDAMYWYRQDPGQGLRLIYYSQIVNDFQKGDIAEGYSVSREKKESFPLTVTSAQKNPTAFYLCASSTRDRGPESNTEAFFGQGTRLTVV.

A single count supports this clone. This chain links TRBV12-3 or TRBV12-4 with TRBJ1-1; D perhaps matches TRBD1 (5 bases). V lost 3 bases, J lost 6 bases, and 11 bases lay in between. CDR3 size: 13 residues. The CDR3 nucleotides are TGTGCCAGCAGTTTTGGATCGGGGGCTGAAGCTTTCTTT. It is translated as CASSFGSGAEAFF.

This clone has a handful of counts. This rearrangement joins TRBV7-9 to TRBJ1-5; 7 positions match TRBD1. The germline V gene encodes CDR1 SEHNR and CDR2 FQNEAQ (reference sequence). Losses at the gene ends were 1 base for V and 3 bases for J; bases not matched to a gene: 12. CDR3 length equals 18 residues. The CDR3 sequence: CASSLGTGVQKINQPQHF. The DNA of the CDR3 is TGTGCCAGCAGCTTAGGCACAGGGGTCCAGAAAATCAATCAGCCCCAGCATTTT.

The rearrangement uses TRBV28 and TRBJ1-1; TRBD1 aligns across 10 bases. This CDR3 contains 20 residues. The trim removed 5 bases at V and 2 bases at J, leaving 20 bases unmatched. In germline, CDR1 is MDHEN, CDR2 SYDVKM. The CDR3 sequence is CASSPRIRRDRGGLNTEAFF. CDR3 DNA: TGTGCCAGCAGTCCTAGAATTAGGAGGGACAGGGGAGGATTAAACACTGAAGCTTTCTTT.

The chain has TRBV6-5 and TRBJ1-2; 7 positions agree with TRBD1. This CDR3 has 14 residues. CDR1 is MNHEY and CDR2 is SVGAGI in the germline V gene. V lost 8 bases and J lost 4; bases outside the gene matches: 10. CDR3 DNA sequence: TGTGCCAGCGCCAAGACAGGGAACGGCTATGGCTACACCTTC. It yields the protein CASAKTGNGYGYTF.

This clone occurred once. The V gene is TRBV18, the J gene TRBJ2-5; 9 bases map to TRBD1. CDR1 and CDR2 (germline): KGHSH, LQKENI. This CDR3 comprises 14 residues. V shed 3 bases, J shed 5 bases, and the junction held 4 bases outside the gene matches. CDR3 nucleotide sequence: TGTGCCAGCTCACCGACAGGGGGAGGTGAGACCCAGTACTTC. As protein: CASSPTGGGETQYF.

This chain joins TRBV6-5 and TRBJ1-6; D may be TRBD1 (5 bases). There are 15 residues in the CDR3. Germline V gives CDR1 MNHEY, CDR2 SVGAGI. V was cut by 0 bases and J by 9 bases, with 12 bases left in between. The DNA of the CDR3 is TGTGCCAGCAGTTACTCGGGACTGGGGGGTTCACCCCTCCACTTT. Translated, it gives CASSYSGLGGSPLHF.

The chain has TRBV3-1 (or the pseudogene TRBV3-2) and TRBJ1-6; 9 nucleotides match TRBD1. Germline loops: CDR1 LGHDT, CDR2 YNNKEL (reference sequence). V shed 4 bases, J shed 7 bases, and the junction held 5 bases outside the gene matches. This CDR3 has 15 amino acids. CDR3 nucleotide sequence: TGTGCCAGCAGCCTCCGGGACAGGGAGAATTCACCCCTCCACTTT. It is translated as CASSLRDRENSPLHF.

This chain uses TRBV20-1 with TRBJ1-1; unclear D gene. This CDR3 spans 11 amino acids. Between the trimmed V and J ends, which lost 6 bases and 1 base, there was a span of 6 bases. Germline V CDR1 and CDR2: DFQATT, SNEGSKA (reference sequence). The DNA for the CDR3 is TGCAGTGCAACCACGAACACTGAAGCTTTCTTT. Encoded protein: CSATTNTEAFF.

This chain connects TRBV5-4 to TRBJ1-5, with D tentatively TRBD1 (5 bases). Germline lookup yields CDR1 SGHNT and CDR2 YYREEE (reference sequence). This CDR3 has 15 residues. Trimming removed 8 bases from V and 3 bases from J, with 18 bases in between. CDR3 in amino acids: CASSQMGGHNQPQHF. CDR3 coding DNA: TGTGCCAGTTCCCAGATGGGGGGTCACAATCAGCCCCAGCATTTT. The variable domain in full, with the rest retrieved from reference TRBV5-4 and TRBJ1-5, is ETGVTQSPTHLIKTRGQQVTLRCSSQSGHNTVSWYQQALGQGPQFIFQYYREEENGRGNFPPRFSGLQFPNYSSELNVNALELDDSALYLCASSQMGGHNQPQHFGDGTRLSIL.

This clone was observed once. This chain links TRBV10-3 with TRBJ2-5, with D perhaps being TRBD1 or TRBD2 (7 bases each). Germline V gives CDR1 ENHRY, CDR2 SYGVKD. Deletions cut 6 bases from V and 5 bases from J, with 19 bases between. This CDR3 region has 15 residues. CDR3 loop: CAISPTSQGGETQYF. The CDR3 nucleotides are TGTGCCATCAGCCCGACTAGCCAGGGGGGGGAGACCCAGTACTTC.

The chain combines TRBV19 with TRBJ1-6, with D possibly being TRBD1 (6 bases). CDR3 length equals 17 residues. CDR1 and CDR2 (germline): LNHDA, SQIVND (reference sequence). The V gene lost 6 bases and the J gene lost 9 bases, with 24 bases spanning the gap. The CDR3 region is CASRTGHKGNSRSPLHF. CDR3 bases: TGTGCCAGTAGAACGGGACACAAGGGGAACTCGCGTTCACCCCTCCACTTT.

This chain joins TRBV5-6 and TRBJ1-5; the D is unclear. This CDR3 is built from 17 residues. V lost 4 bases and J lost 0, with 17 bases in between. Germline loops: CDR1 SGHDT, CDR2 YYEEEE. The CDR3 region has the DNA TGTGCCAGCAGCCCCGGTGACCCAAGAGATAGCAATCAGCCCCAGCATTTT. Protein sequence: CASSPGDPRDSNQPQHF.